This entry features one T cell receptor (beta chain) sequence. What it binds is not known. From germline, CDR1 is SGHRS and CDR2 YFSETQ. Trimming cost V 0 bases and J 5 bases; bases outside gene matches: 7. CDR3 length: 16 amino acids. The donors were part of the roughly 130-subject validation cohort, which stood apart from the approximately 630-subject first cohort. This sample was included in a study of cytomegalovirus exposure and HLA in healthy donors. Clones were read by immunoSEQ multiplex PCR, and TCRdb kept only the in-frame ones, dropping some. The table has 200,000 or so clones, approximately 80% seen once; the top ten hold roughly 6.5%. Points from the study as a whole: Altogether, about 160 TCR beta chains were recorded as cytomegalovirus-associated. Subsequent analysis revealed that first-cohort TCR clusters tended to co-occur in the 110 or so validation repertoires. There were three CMV-associated chains whose specificity for CMV antigens was confirmed in vitro.

This receptor was taken from a man aged 18 to 29 in good health and CMV-seropositive. Sequencing input: PBMCs. V gene TRBV5-1 combines with J gene TRBJ2-5, with 10 bases that match TRBD2. The CDR3 here is CASSLGSGRASETQYF. For the CDR3, the DNA is TGCGCCAGCAGCTTGGGCAGCGGGAGGGCCTCGGAGACCCAGTACTTC.